One and the same sample provided the 30 T cell receptor beta chains below, sequenced in a study of early T cells in non-severe SARS-CoV-2 infection. TCRdb passed the 5' RACE reads through MiXCR, listing each CDR3 protein once. The sample lists 40,000 to 50,000 distinct CDR3 sequences; under 15% were seen once. The sample comprised whole blood. These receptors were collected from an adult who was a healthcare worker with PCR-confirmed SARS-CoV-2 infection or an uninfected control (not recorded which).

This clonotype was seen at least ten times. Here the CDR3 reads CASSPLLLGGLNEQFF. CDR3 DNA sequence: TGTGCCAGCAGCCCGTTGCTGCTGGGAGGGCTGAATGAGCAGTTCTTC. J is TRBJ2-1 and V is TRBV7-2, with 7 nucleotides matching TRBD2. The V gene end was trimmed by 5 bases and the J gene end by 7 bases; junction bases not matched to a gene: 14. The CDR3 length is 16 residues. Germline V gene data show CDR1 as SGHTA and CDR2 as FQGNSA.

This clonotype has a count of ten or more. The genes are TRBV5-1 and TRBJ1-2, with D maybe TRBD1 (6 bases). Trimming pared 4 bases from V and 4 bases from J, leaving 14 bases between. This CDR3 comprises 14 residues. From germline, CDR1 is SGHRS and CDR2 YFSETQ. The CDR3 DNA is TGCGCCAGCAGCCAGAGGGACACAGCCTATGGCTACACCTTC. This sequence encodes CASSQRDTAYGYTF.

There are many counts of this clonotype. This chain joins TRBV12-3 or TRBV12-4 and TRBJ2-3; D gene ambiguous. The CDR3 spans 12 residues. V was trimmed by 5 bases and J by 2 bases, leaving 5 bases between them. CDR3 nucleotide sequence: TGTGCCAGCAGTCTTGACACAGATACGCAGTATTTT. Translation gives CASSLDTDTQYF.

This clonotype was recorded many times. CDR3 DNA: TGCAGCGTTGGAAGGCCACAGAACTCCTACGAGCAGTACTTC. Its translation is CSVGRPQNSYEQYF. V and J are TRBV29-1 and TRBJ2-7; D call uncertain. Between the trimmed V and J ends, which lost 4 bases and 0 bases, there was a span of 13 bases. The CDR3 totals 14 residues. Germline CDR1 SQVTM, CDR2 ANQGSEA.

This clonotype was counted at least ten times. The chain carries TRBV9 and TRBJ1-2, with 8 bases that match TRBD1. The CDR3 sequence is 14 residues long. Germline V CDR1 and CDR2: SGDLS, YYNGEE. The V and J ends lost 4 bases and 6 bases, in that order; junction bases with no gene match: 8. The CDR3 reads CASSPGQGIDGYTF. The CDR3 nucleotides are TGTGCCAGCAGCCCCGGACAGGGTATCGATGGCTACACCTTC.

The sample holds many counts of this clonotype. The V and J genes are TRBV18 and TRBJ2-1; D may be TRBD1 (5 bases). Germline V lookup: CDR1 KGHSH, CDR2 LQKENI. Deletions cut 6 bases from V and 3 bases from J, with 12 bases between. This CDR3 has 14 amino acids. The CDR3 spells CASSPRRGYNEQFF. As DNA, the CDR3 is TGTGCCAGCTCCCCCAGAAGGGGCTACAATGAGCAGTTCTTC.

This clonotype was detected many times. V and J are TRBV12-3 or TRBV12-4 and TRBJ1-2; the D is unclear. This CDR3 spans 16 amino acids. The ends were cut back, 3 bases at V and 6 bases at J, with 20 bases in the middle. The CDR3 is CASSFGLTAGGNGYTF. The CDR3 bases are TGTGCCAGCAGTTTTGGCCTTACCGCGGGAGGTAATGGCTACACCTTC.

This chain connects TRBV28 to TRBJ2-7, with 8 bases lining up with TRBD1. The germline gives CDR1 MDHEN, CDR2 SYDVKM. This CDR3 region has 13 residues. V shed 7 bases, J shed 7 bases, and the junction held 9 bases outside the gene matches. CDR3 sequence: CASKGGQGGEQYF. CDR3 DNA sequence: TGTGCCAGCAAAGGAGGACAGGGTGGGGAGCAGTACTTC.

This chain connects TRBV14 to TRBJ2-7; D gene uncertain. The V end was cut by 3 bases, the J end by 3 bases, with 3 bases between. Germline values: CDR1 SGHDN, CDR2 FVKESK. This CDR3 region has 11 residues. CDR3 sequence reads: CASSHSYEQYF. Written as DNA, the CDR3 is TGTGCCAGCAGCCATAGCTACGAGCAGTACTTC.

Many counts were recorded for this clonotype. V and J are TRBV28 and TRBJ2-1, with 10 nucleotides matching TRBD1. Losses at the gene ends were 8 bases for V and 3 bases for J; bases not matched to a gene: 7. This CDR3 is 15 amino acids long. CDR1 MDHEN and CDR2 SYDVKM come from the germline V gene. The CDR3 nucleotides are TGTGCCAGCGCGGGGACAGGGGTCCTCTACAATGAGCAGTTCTTC. It translates to CASAGTGVLYNEQFF.

The table lists this clonotype with a few counts. The rearrangement joins TRBV29-1 to TRBJ2-5, with D possibly TRBD2 on 6 matching bases. This CDR3 contains 11 residues. The germline V and J ends were trimmed by 3 bases and 4 bases, with 6 bases remaining between them. CDR1 SQVTM and CDR2 ANQGSEA come from the germline V gene. The CDR3 region is CSVDGRETQYF. The CDR3 DNA sequence: TGCAGCGTTGACGGGAGAGAGACCCAGTACTTC. Based on the CDR3 plus reference TRBV29-1 and TRBJ2-5, the full variable domain is SAVISQKPSRDICQRGTSLTIQCQVDSQVTMMFWYRQQPGQSLTLIATANQGSEATYESGFVIDKFPISRPNLTFSTLTVSNMSPEDSSIYLCSVDGRETQYFGPGTRLLVL.

This chain connects TRBV7-3 to TRBJ2-2; D not resolved. Trimming took off 1 base at V and 6 bases at J, with 6 bases between the two ends. This CDR3 is built from 13 residues. Germline CDR1 is SGHTA and CDR2 is FQGTGA. The CDR3 loop reads CASSLKEAGELFF. The DNA for the CDR3 is TGTGCCAGCAGCTTAAAAGAGGCCGGGGAGCTGTTTTTT.

This clonotype appeared a few times. The rearrangement links TRBV29-1 to TRBJ1-1; D ambiguous. The length of the CDR3 is 12 residues. Deletions cut 0 bases from V and 1 base from J, with 3 bases between. Per the germline V gene, CDR1 is SQVTM and CDR2 is ANQGSEA. CDR3 sequence: CSVEDGNTEAFF. The CDR3 nucleotides are TGCAGCGTTGAAGACGGGAACACTGAAGCTTTCTTT.

At least ten counts were recorded for this clonotype. This rearrangement joins TRBV6-5 to TRBJ2-2, with TRBD2 matching over 8 bases. Looked up from germline, CDR1 is MNHEY and CDR2 is SVGAGI. The CDR3 is made up of 15 amino acids. Trimming cost V 2 bases and J 4 bases; bases outside gene matches: 3. Written as DNA, the CDR3 is TGTGCCAGCAGTTACAGGCTAGCGGGCACCGGGGAGCTGTTTTTT. Translated, it gives CASSYRLAGTGELFF.

This clonotype was detected many times. V usage is TRBV28 and J usage is TRBJ1-5, with D possibly matching TRBD1 (5 bases). CDR1 and CDR2 from the germline V gene are MDHEN and SYDVKM. Between the trimmed V and J ends, which lost 3 bases and 0 bases, there was a span of 24 bases. The length of the CDR3 is 20 residues. The CDR3 here is CASSLLRTVLTANSNQPQHF. In DNA form, the CDR3 reads TGTGCCAGCAGTTTGTTACGTACAGTACTGACAGCTAATAGCAATCAGCCCCAGCATTTT.

This clonotype has a count of ten or more. The genes are TRBV7-8 and TRBJ2-3, with D hard to call. The CDR3 totals 10 residues. The germline V and J ends were trimmed by 8 bases and 4 bases, with 4 bases remaining between them. Germline CDR1 is SGHVS and CDR2 is FQNEAQ. In DNA form, the CDR3 reads TGTGCCAGCTCTGCAGATACGCAGTATTTT. Amino acid sequence: CASSADTQYF.

V gene TRBV19 combines with J gene TRBJ2-1, with a weak D call TRBD1 (5 bases). The V gene's germline CDR1 is LNHDA and CDR2 SQIVND (reference sequence). Trimming cost V 3 bases and J 5 bases, with 14 bases left between them. The length of the CDR3 is 15 residues. CDR3 amino acids: CASSIYDSPNNEQFF. As DNA, the CDR3 is TGTGCCAGTAGTATTTACGACAGTCCAAACAATGAGCAGTTCTTC. The complete variable domain, with remaining parts taken from reference TRBV19 and TRBJ2-1, reads DGGITQSPKYLFRKEGQNVTLSCEQNLNHDAMYWYRQDPGQGLRLIYYSQIVNDFQKGDIAEGYSVSREKKESFPLTVTSAQKNPTAFYLCASSIYDSPNNEQFFGPGTRLTVL.

This clonotype showed up just a few times. The rearrangement uses TRBV28 and TRBJ1-5; the D is unclear. The ends were cut back, 2 bases at V and 4 bases at J, with 15 bases in the middle. The CDR3 has 16 residues. Germline CDR1 reads MDHEN; CDR2 reads SYDVKM. The CDR3 sequence: CASSLNFLGKNQPQHF. The DNA of the CDR3 is TGTGCCAGCAGTTTAAATTTTTTAGGGAAAAATCAGCCCCAGCATTTT.

The chain couples TRBV12-3 or TRBV12-4 to TRBJ2-3; unclear D gene. The V and J ends lost 2 bases and 6 bases respectively, with 12 bases between them. This CDR3 comprises 14 residues. Here the CDR3 reads CASSLRQAVDTQYF. The CDR3 nucleotides read TGTGCCAGCAGTTTACGGCAGGCGGTGGATACGCAGTATTTT.

This clonotype was counted at least ten times. The chain employs TRBV2 and TRBJ1-3, with unresolved D. The CDR3 has 13 amino acids. Germline V lookup: CDR1 SNHLY, CDR2 FYNNEI. Trimming left V 7 bases short and J 3 bases short, with 10 bases between. The CDR3 is CASKQQIGNTIYF. The CDR3 nucleotides read TGTGCCAGCAAGCAGCAGATTGGAAACACCATATATTTT.

This clonotype has just a few counts. The V gene is TRBV3-1, the J gene TRBJ1-4, with D possibly being TRBD1 (5 bases). Per the germline V gene, CDR1 is LGHDT and CDR2 is YNNKEL (reference sequence). Trimming left V 8 bases short and J 5 bases short, with 15 bases between. This CDR3 is built from 14 residues. CDR3 bases: TGTGCCAGCGGGCGCCGGGGGGTAAATGAAAAACTGTTTTTT. It is translated as CASGRRGVNEKLFF.

This clonotype was recorded many times. The chain joins TRBV28 to TRBJ2-1; TRBD1 agrees at 8 bases. This CDR3 is built from 18 residues. Germline V gene lookup returns CDR1 MDHEN and CDR2 SYDVKM. V dropped 6 bases and J dropped 1; count of bases not matched to a gene: 14. CDR3 DNA sequence: TGTGCCAGCAGCACCACGGGACAGGCCATCGGGTCCTACAATGAGCAGTTCTTC. Its protein is CASSTTGQAIGSYNEQFF.

In the case of this clonotype: A read error may be the cause here, since a much bigger clone is one base away. The chain links TRBV6-5 to TRBJ1-5; D not certain. The CDR3 covers 15 residues. Germline loops: CDR1 MNHEY, CDR2 SVGAGI. CDR3 bases: TGTGCCAGCGGTTACTCGAGCAGTGGCAATCAGCCCCAGCATTTT. It encodes CASGYSSSGNQPQHF.

This clonotype was detected many times. V usage is TRBV11-2 and J usage is TRBJ2-1; TRBD1 agrees at 7 bases. The CDR3 covers 17 residues. V shed 4 bases, J shed 1 base, and the junction held 10 bases outside the gene matches. Looked up from germline, CDR1 is SGHAT and CDR2 is FQNNGV. The CDR3 region has the DNA TGTGCCAGCAGCTCCTTCAGGGGCAGGGGGTCCTACAATGAGCAGTTCTTC. This encodes CASSSFRGRGSYNEQFF. The full variable domain, rest sourced from reference TRBV11-2 and TRBJ2-1, is EAGVAQSPRYKIIEKRQSVAFWCNPISGHATLYWYQQILGQGPKLLIQFQNNGVVDDSQLPKDRFSAERLKGVDSTLKIQPAKLEDSAVYLCASSSFRGRGSYNEQFFGPGTRLTVL.

This clonotype was counted between two and nine times. The chain joins TRBV2 to TRBJ2-2, with a weak D call TRBD1 (5 bases). The CDR3 length is 18 residues. The V end was cut by 2 bases, the J end by 3 bases, with 19 bases between. Germline V lookup: CDR1 SNHLY, CDR2 FYNNEI. CDR3 region: CASSENSWGGQDTGELFF. CDR3 sequence (DNA): TGTGCCAGCAGTGAAAACTCTTGGGGCGGACAAGACACCGGGGAGCTGTTTTTT.

This clonotype was recorded at least ten times. The chain carries TRBV5-4 and TRBJ2-3; D remains ambiguous. Trimming left V 2 bases short and J 5 bases short, with 6 bases between. The CDR3 has 12 amino acids. In germline, CDR1 is SGHNT, CDR2 YYREEE (reference sequence). CDR3: CASSLALDTQYF. The CDR3 bases are TGTGCCAGCAGCTTAGCGTTAGATACGCAGTATTTT.

This clonotype was counted many times. V usage is TRBV7-9 and J usage is TRBJ2-5; tentatively, D is TRBD1 (5 bases). The CDR3 length is 13 residues. Trimming left V 5 bases short and J 5 bases short, with 12 bases between. In germline, CDR1 is SEHNR, CDR2 FQNEAQ (reference sequence). CDR3 sequence (DNA): TGTGCCAGCAGCACCACAGGCTCCGAGACCCAGTACTTC. Translation gives CASSTTGSETQYF.

This clonotype turned up a few times. This chain links TRBV7-2 with TRBJ2-7; D possibly corresponds to TRBD2 (6 bases). V lost 5 bases and J lost 2, with 22 bases in between. CDR1 SGHTA and CDR2 FQGNSA come from the germline V gene. The CDR3 loop spans 17 amino acids. The CDR3 nucleotides read TGTGCCAGCAGCACCCATGTTACCGGGACTGACGCCTACGAGCAGTACTTC. Translated: CASSTHVTGTDAYEQYF.

This clonotype was counted ten times or more. J is TRBJ2-7 and V is TRBV3-1; the D is unclear. Germline V gene lookup returns CDR1 LGHDT and CDR2 YNNKEL (reference sequence). The V and J ends lost 4 bases and 3 bases respectively, with 13 bases between them. CDR3 length: 14 amino acids. The CDR3 loop is CASSLSTLDYEQYF. CDR3 nucleotide sequence: TGTGCCAGCAGCCTTTCGACTTTAGACTACGAGCAGTACTTC.

This clonotype was detected ten times or more. This chain uses TRBV2 with TRBJ1-2, with D tentatively TRBD1 (5 bases). This CDR3 region has 13 residues. CDR1 and CDR2 (germline): SNHLY, FYNNEI. V was trimmed by 2 bases and J by 7 bases, leaving 11 bases between them. This chain's CDR3 is CASSELQGIGYTF. The CDR3 DNA sequence: TGTGCCAGCAGTGAACTGCAGGGAATTGGCTACACCTTC.